The rows below give T cell receptor beta chains drawn from one sample of a study of cytomegalovirus exposure and HLA in healthy donors. Only in-frame clones appear in the TCRdb table, and some are missing; sequencing was by immunoSEQ multiplex PCR. Among more than 100,000 clones, 77% were seen once, and the ten largest hold 0.94%. Sample: PBMCs. The source of these receptors is a woman aged 55-70 years in good health and CMV-seronegative. Each CDR3 is given with its conserved first and last residue. Each record gives: CDR3 protein, CDR3 DNA, clone size, J gene, V gene, D gene. The D gene is left open where the match is weak. Expanded clones get a size class; other rows say once, few or many, or leave the size out.

CDR3: CASSHGQGAVYEQYF
DNA: TGCGCCAGCAGCCACGGACAGGGGGCTGTCTACGAGCAGTACTTC
size: NA
J: TRBJ2-7
V: TRBV4-1
D: TRBD1

CDR3: CASSVRAAAGVQETQYF
DNA: TGTGCCAGCAGCGTTCGAGCTGCGGCGGGGGTACAAGAGACCCAGTACTTC
size: few
J: TRBJ2-5
V: TRBV9
D: TRBD2

CDR3: CASSPAGRYGYTF
DNA: TGTGCCAGCAGCCCGGCGGGGCGCTATGGCTACACCTTC
size: once
J: TRBJ1-2
V: TRBV27
D: NA

CDR3: CASAIFRANTGELFF
DNA: TGTGCCAGCGCTATTTTCCGGGCGAACACCGGGGAGCTGTTTTTT
size: NA
J: TRBJ2-2
V: TRBV6-5
D: NA

CDR3: CASSLNRGYEQFF
DNA: TGTGCCAGCAGCTTAAACAGGGGGTATGAGCAGTTCTTC
size: NA
J: TRBJ2-1
V: TRBV7-7
D: TRBD1

CDR3: CASSSWDRGRNQPQHF
DNA: TGTGCCAGCAGTTCTTGGGACAGGGGACGCAATCAGCCCCAGCATTTT
size: few
J: TRBJ1-5
V: TRBV6-6
D: TRBD1

CDR3: CASSLGAGVTTGELFF
DNA: TGTGCCAGCAGCTTGGGGGCAGGGGTTACGACCGGGGAGCTGTTTTTT
size: NA
J: TRBJ2-2
V: TRBV5-4
D: NA

CDR3: CASSPPLTAPSYEQYF
DNA: TGTGCCAGCTCACCACCCCTAACTGCCCCGTCCTACGAGCAGTACTTC
size: few
J: TRBJ2-7
V: TRBV18
D: NA

CDR3: CASTGWDRGRNQPQHF
DNA: TGTGCCAGTACCGGGTGGGACAGGGGGCGGAATCAGCCCCAGCATTTT
size: NA
J: TRBJ1-5
V: TRBV19
D: TRBD1

CDR3: CASSPGTGRVEAFF
DNA: TGTGCCAGCAGCCCGGGGACAGGACGGGTTGAAGCTTTCTTT
size: once
J: TRBJ1-1
V: TRBV7-2
D: TRBD1

CDR3: CASSLQKTGSGYTF
DNA: TGTGCCAGCTCACTCCAGAAGACAGGGAGTGGCTACACCTTC
size: few
J: TRBJ1-2
V: TRBV18
D: TRBD1

CDR3: CASSAYRALGYTF
DNA: TGTGCCAGCAGCGCATACAGGGCTCTGGGCTACACCTTC
size: NA
J: TRBJ1-2
V: TRBV5-5
D: NA

CDR3: CASNGLMNTEAFF
DNA: TGTGCCAGCAACGGTTTGATGAACACTGAAGCTTTCTTT
size: NA
J: TRBJ1-1
V: TRBV6-5
D: NA

CDR3: CASSVRDRDNEQFF
DNA: TGTGCCAGCAGCGTAAGGGACAGGGACAATGAGCAGTTCTTC
size: NA
J: TRBJ2-1
V: TRBV9
D: TRBD1

CDR3: CASSRGGDQPQHF
DNA: TGTGCCAGCAGCAGAGGGGGGGATCAGCCCCAGCATTTT
size: NA
J: TRBJ1-5
V: TRBV6-1
D: NA

CDR3: CASAAGAFF
DNA: TGTGCCAGCGCCGCAGGCGCTTTCTTT
size: NA
J: TRBJ1-1
V: TRBV9
D: NA

CDR3: CASSYAQGNYGYTF
DNA: TGTGCCAGCAGTTATGCACAGGGAAACTATGGCTACACCTTC
size: NA
J: TRBJ1-2
V: TRBV6-6
D: NA

CDR3: CASSLDLTSYEKLFF
DNA: TGCGCCAGCAGCTTGGATCTCACGAGTTATGAAAAACTGTTTTTT
size: once
J: TRBJ1-4
V: TRBV5-1
D: NA

CDR3: CASSRTSGGHYNEQFF
DNA: TGTGCCAGCAGCCGCACTAGCGGGGGCCACTACAATGAGCAGTTCTTC
size: NA
J: TRBJ2-1
V: TRBV7-2
D: TRBD2

CDR3: CAWSGQGGNQPQHF
DNA: TGTGCCTGGAGTGGACAGGGCGGCAATCAGCCCCAGCATTTT
size: NA
J: TRBJ1-5
V: TRBV30
D: TRBD1

CDR3: CSVQATYEQYF
DNA: TGCAGCGTACAGGCAACCTACGAGCAGTACTTC
size: NA
J: TRBJ2-7
V: TRBV29-1
D: NA

CDR3: CAWSVQEEEPQHF
DNA: TGTGCCTGGAGTGTACAGGAAGAAGAGCCCCAGCATTTT
size: few
J: TRBJ1-5
V: TRBV30
D: NA

CDR3: CAWSPSGPYEQYF
DNA: TGCGCCTGGAGTCCTAGCGGGCCCTACGAGCAGTACTTC
size: NA
J: TRBJ2-7
V: TRBV30
D: TRBD2

CDR3: CASSTGVEGVYGYTF
DNA: TGTGCCAGCAGTACCGGGGTAGAGGGCGTCTATGGCTACACCTTC
size: few
J: TRBJ1-2
V: TRBV6-5
D: NA

CDR3: CASSLSGRAVGETQYF
DNA: TGTGCCAGCAGTTTAAGCGGGAGGGCCGTGGGAGAGACCCAGTACTTC
size: NA
J: TRBJ2-5
V: TRBV28
D: TRBD2

CDR3: CASNKRGGTRTQYF
DNA: TGTGCCAGCAATAAACGCGGGGGGACGCGGACCCAGTACTTC
size: NA
J: TRBJ2-5
V: TRBV28
D: TRBD2

CDR3: CASSAPRDRYNEQFF
DNA: TGTGCCAGCAGTGCTCCGCGGGACAGATACAATGAGCAGTTCTTC
size: NA
J: TRBJ2-1
V: TRBV6-1
D: NA

CDR3: CASSLGTGYSNQPQHF
DNA: TGTGCCAGCAGTTTGGGGACAGGGTATAGCAATCAGCCCCAGCATTTT
size: NA
J: TRBJ1-5
V: TRBV28
D: TRBD1

CDR3: CASSLFPGYEQYF
DNA: TGTGCCAGCAGCTTGTTCCCGGGATACGAGCAGTACTTC
size: NA
J: TRBJ2-7
V: TRBV5-6
D: NA